This is a list of T cell receptor beta chains from one sample in a study of T cells expressing NK-cell markers. From its re-call of the 5' RACE reads, TCRdb lists each CDR3 protein once, without DNA. Here the sample table reports approximately 170,000 distinct CDR3 sequences. Source material: blood T cells: a sorted CD56 or NKG2C T cell subset, CD4+ or CD8+ T cells, or bulk PBMC T cells (not recorded which). All receptors derive from a man aged 18-75 years in good health. Both conserved end residues are part of each CDR3.

V gene	J gene	CDR3 protein
TRBV27	TRBJ2-1	CASTTSGGAEQFF
TRBV7-8	TRBJ2-1	CASSLGTAFNSYNEQFF
TRBV7-8	TRBJ2-7	CASSLVGQGGSYEQYF
TRBV2	TRBJ1-5	CASSEVSSNQPQHF
TRBV7-9	TRBJ2-2	CASRVTGELFF
TRBV6-1	TRBJ1-1	CASSEIRGQEAFF
TRBV7-6	TRBJ2-3	CASSLEASGGHTDTQYF
TRBV4-1	TRBJ1-2	CASSQGGGWEDGYTF
TRBV6-5	TRBJ1-2	CASSYGLGTGPNYGYTF
TRBV28	TRBJ1-1	CASSFSGVEAFF
TRBV28	TRBJ1-1	CASSLASRWGTEAFF